This T cell receptor (beta chain) was retrieved from a study of CD8 T cells in ankylosing spondylitis. TCRdb fed the 5' RACE reads into MiXCR, producing one record per CDR3 protein. The sample shows about 240,000 distinct CDR3 sequences, around 11% of them seen only once. Study conclusions and caveats: For ankylosing spondylitis blood, a TCR beta motif of about eight highly homologous variants appeared characteristic. Disease-associated clones were reportedly significantly overrepresented in matched ankylosing spondylitis synovial fluid.

Deletions cut 8 bases from V and 7 bases from J, with 14 bases between. Germline loops: CDR1 MNHEY, CDR2 SMNVEV (reference sequence). CDR3 size: 13 residues. This clonotype was counted ten times or more. Its antigen is still unknown. This sequence originates from a male donor with ankylosing spondylitis or in good health (not recorded which). Material: blood, either unsorted or a sorted T cell fraction (not recorded which). The genes are TRBV27 and TRBJ1-4; D is uncertain. For the CDR3, the DNA is TGTGCCAGCCGCCGATCGACGGGTGAAAAACTGTTTTTT. Translated: CASRRSTGEKLFF. Complete variable domain (other parts from reference TRBV27 and TRBJ1-4): EAQVTQNPRYLITVTGKKLTVTCSQNMNHEYMSWYRQDPGLGLRQIYYSMNVEVTDKGDVPEGYKVSRKEKRNFPLILESPSPNQTSLYFCASRRSTGEKLFFGSGTQLSVL.